This record covers a single TCR beta chain. Its antigen target is currently unknown. No per-base quality is available; no much larger clone lies one base away. The collaborating institutions used their own protocols to collect whole blood in K2EDTA tubes. For TCRbeta analysis, collaborator samples were shipped as frozen whole blood, as isolated PBMCs, or as DNA extracted from either sample type. The CDR3 starts with the cysteine, ends with the phenylalanine, and has 17 residues. Only the CDR3 DNA is retained, 51 bases long and in frame from the first base. A distance of 14 bases separates the germline ends of V and J, which lose 2 bases and 2 bases respectively. For CDR1 and CDR2, the germline V gene (reference sequence) lists SGHNT and YYREEE. TCRbeta CDR3 regions were amplified from genomic DNA using the immunoSEQ Assay, a bias-controlled multiplex PCR. Concerning the study's data processing: The number of nucleated cells in each sample was estimated by amplification of reference gene primers within the assay. To quantify the absolute abundance of each unique TCRbeta CDR3 rearrangement, sequence reads were collapsed and filtered. For each sample, productive Simpson clonality was calculated as the square root of Simpson's diversity index over productive rearrangements. Here the immuneACCESS table is served through TCRdb, limited to in-frame sequences with V and J called. Missing clones are a known gap in these copies; in checked studies unresolved V genes cover under half, and the rest lacks a known reason. V and J calls and clone size follow that table, whereas D and trimming were derived from the DNA. Within this sample are some 100,000 clones, with roughly 80% of them counted one time only. The top ten clonotypes cover less than 7.5% of the sample.

These data come from a study of blood T cell repertoires in COVID-19 (TCRdb year 2020). Regarding the study in general: Collaborator samples came from the United States, Italy and Spain and covered acute and convalescent phases of COVID-19. The prospective study material was composed of cDNA or gDNA derived from T cells, B-cell-depleted T cells, or PBMCs. Subjects who had been exposed to COVID-19, were actively infected with it, or had recovered from it provided the deeply sampled blood TCRbeta repertoires that made up the dataset. A freely available public database, intended as a resource for researchers studying the immune response to SARS-CoV-2, is where the repertoires were released. Samples were obtained from the ongoing ImmuneRACE study (first 160 participants) and from over a thousand subjects provided by 6 global collaborators. Nearly every sample came with metadata listing a de-identified subject ID, COVID-19 status, age in years and sex. Where HLA class I and class II types were available, the types were taken from metadata supplied by the sample provider, not from assay-based typing.

Results the study describes overall, beyond this receptor: The amount of clinical and demographic metadata varied by source and participant and was provided uncurated.

The receptor comes from a man aged 65-85 years with acute or convalescent COVID-19. Sequenced: peripheral blood. The receptor chain draws on TRBV5-4 and TRBJ2-6; TRBD1 is a possible D gene, resting on 5 matching bases. The bases are TGTGCCAGCAGCTTACCCCAGGGCGCGCCTGGGGCCAACGTCCTGACTTTC. Its protein product is CASSLPQGAPGANVLTF.